This entry describes one T cell receptor beta chain. TCRdb processed the 5' RACE reads anew with MiXCR; each CDR3 protein has one entry. This table holds 150,000 or so distinct CDR3 sequences, roughly 11% found once. This record comes from a study of T-cell memory formation after mild COVID-19. Germline V gives CDR1 MNHNY, CDR2 SVGAGI (reference sequence). V lost 2 bases to trimming and J lost 7 bases; unmatched junction nucleotides: 4. The CDR3 covers 13 residues. Sample: PBMCs or a T cell subset sorted from them (not recorded which). This clonotype was obtained from a man younger than 30 who had mild COVID-19 (a few samples of this study predate the infection). Cell type and time point are not known. This chain uses TRBV6-6 with TRBJ1-1; TRBD1 matches at 7 bases. For the CDR3, the DNA is TGTGCCAGCAGTTACCGGGACAGAAGTGAAGCTTTCTTT. Translated, it gives CASSYRDRSEAFF.